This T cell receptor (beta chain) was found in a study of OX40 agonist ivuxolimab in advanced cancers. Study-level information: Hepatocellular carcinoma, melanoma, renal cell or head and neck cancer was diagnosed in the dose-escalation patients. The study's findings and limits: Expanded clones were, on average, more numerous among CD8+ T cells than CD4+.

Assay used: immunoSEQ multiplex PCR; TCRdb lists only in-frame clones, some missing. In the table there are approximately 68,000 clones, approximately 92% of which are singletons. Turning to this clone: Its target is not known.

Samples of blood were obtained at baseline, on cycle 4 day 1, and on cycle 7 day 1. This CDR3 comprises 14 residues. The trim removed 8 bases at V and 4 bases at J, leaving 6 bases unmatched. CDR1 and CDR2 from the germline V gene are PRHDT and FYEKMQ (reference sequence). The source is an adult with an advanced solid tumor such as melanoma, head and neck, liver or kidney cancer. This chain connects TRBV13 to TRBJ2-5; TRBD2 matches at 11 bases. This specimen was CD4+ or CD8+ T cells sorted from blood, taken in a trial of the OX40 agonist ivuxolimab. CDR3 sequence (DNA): TGTGCCAGCGGTAGCGGGGGGGCAGTAGAGACCCAGTACTTC. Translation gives CASGSGGAVETQYF.